Presented here are 13 T cell receptor beta chains from one specimen sequenced in a study of T cells after yellow fever vaccination. TCRdb recomputed calls from the 5' RACE reads with MiXCR, one row per CDR3 protein. The data show more than 300,000 distinct CDR3 sequences, about 6.6% seen once. The sequencing here drew on PBMCs, taken 35 to 50 days after the first yellow fever vaccination. The receptors come from a man in his late teens or twenties who received the YFV17D yellow fever vaccine.

This clonotype was seen a handful of times. This chain joins TRBV12-3 or TRBV12-4 and TRBJ1-1; D gene ambiguous. The CDR3 loop spans 13 amino acids. Trimming left V 4 bases short and J 1 base short, with 7 bases between. The CDR3 region is CASSSMSNTEAFF. The CDR3 DNA follows: TGTGCCAGCAGTTCTATGTCGAACACTGAAGCTTTCTTT.

V gene TRBV5-1 combines with J gene TRBJ2-1; D call uncertain. From germline, CDR1 is SGHRS and CDR2 YFSETQ. Trimming cost V 4 bases and J 3 bases, with 20 bases left between them. This CDR3 contains 17 residues. CDR3 in DNA: TGCGCCAGCAGCCCCGGCCAAACCAGCTATCGCTACAATGAGCAGTTCTTC. This codes for CASSPGQTSYRYNEQFF. Full variable domain (remainder filled in from reference TRBV5-1 and TRBJ2-1): KAGVTQTPRYLIKTRGQQVTLSCSPISGHRSVSWYQQTPGQGLQFLFEYFSETQRNKGNFPGRFSGRQFSNSRSEMNVSTLELGDSALYLCASSPGQTSYRYNEQFFGPGTRLTVL.

There are many counts of this clonotype. This sequence joins TRBV7-9 and TRBJ2-2, with D possibly TRBD1 on 5 matching bases. Germline CDR1 reads SEHNR; CDR2 reads FQNEAQ (reference sequence). V shed 6 bases and J shed 5 bases, with 16 bases lying between them. This CDR3 is built from 15 residues. The CDR3 region has the DNA TGTGCCAGCAGATCCGGTGGGGCCACTACCGGGGAGCTGTTTTTT. It is translated as CASRSGGATTGELFF.

The rearrangement uses TRBV10-3 and TRBJ2-7, with a possible D match to TRBD1 (5 bases). CDR1 ENHRY and CDR2 SYGVKD come from the germline V gene. The CDR3 extends over 12 amino acids. Trimming removed 6 bases at V and 4 bases at J, with 10 bases between. The chain's CDR3 is CAIRQEKYEQYF. CDR3 nucleotides: TGTGCCATCAGACAGGAGAAGTACGAGCAGTACTTC.

CDR3 in DNA: TGTGCCAGCAGCCAAGACGGCACTCCGAACACTGAAGCTTTCTTT. It translates to CASSQDGTPNTEAFF. This chain uses TRBV3-1 with TRBJ1-1; D remains unclear. CDR3 length equals 15 residues. Germline V gives CDR1 LGHDT, CDR2 YNNKEL (reference sequence). Trimming took 0 bases from V and 1 from J, leaving 9 bases between them.

The gene calls are TRBV12-3 or TRBV12-4 and TRBJ2-3, with D possibly being TRBD2 (5 bases). The V end lost 3 bases, the J end lost 2 bases, and 12 bases lay between the germline ends. The CDR3 runs to 15 residues. CDR3 loop: CASSFASRDTDTQYF. CDR3 in DNA: TGTGCCAGCAGTTTCGCTAGCCGTGACACAGATACGCAGTATTTT.

The chain joins TRBV7-2 to TRBJ1-1, with TRBD1 identical over 7 bases. The germline CDR1 and CDR2 sequences are SGHTA and FQGNSA. Losses at the gene ends were 1 base for V and 7 bases for J; bases not matched to a gene: 6. The CDR3 is 14 residues long. The CDR3 DNA sequence: TGTGCCAGCAGCTTAGTGGAGGGGGCGGGTGAAGCTTTCTTT. This translates into CASSLVEGAGEAFF.

This clonotype was observed a few times. The chain has TRBV6-2 or TRBV6-3 and TRBJ1-1; TRBD1 aligns across 7 bases. The ends lost 2 bases at V and 3 bases at J; junction bases unmatched: 6. The CDR3 is 15 residues long. CDR1 and CDR2 (germline): MNHEY, SVGEGT. The CDR3 here is CASSYLGTAYTEAFF. CDR3 nucleotides: TGTGCCAGCAGTTACCTTGGGACAGCCTACACTGAAGCTTTCTTT.

Many counts were recorded for this clonotype. The V gene is TRBV7-2, the J gene TRBJ2-1; TRBD2 is a possible D gene (5 bases). V was clipped by 5 bases and J by 8 bases, with 16 bases between them. The CDR3 spans 14 residues. Germline CDR1 SGHTA, CDR2 FQGNSA. The CDR3 DNA sequence: TGTGCCAGCAGCCCTTCTTGGGTTAGCGATGAGCAGTTCTTC. Encoded protein: CASSPSWVSDEQFF.

The chain has TRBV10-2 and TRBJ2-5; possibly TRBD1 or TRBD2 for D (6 bases each). This CDR3 is 16 amino acids long. The germline V and J ends were trimmed by 2 bases and 4 bases, with 17 bases remaining between them. Per the germline V gene, CDR1 is WSHSY and CDR2 is SAAADI. The CDR3 coding sequence is TGCGCCAGCAGTGAGCGGGGGCTAGCGTCCAGAGAGACCCAGTACTTC. It yields the protein CASSERGLASRETQYF.

This clonotype was detected a few times. This rearrangement joins TRBV15 to TRBJ2-7, with D possibly TRBD2 on 5 matching bases. Per germline, CDR1 LNHNV and CDR2 YYDKDF (reference sequence). Deletions cut 0 bases from V and 3 bases from J, with 9 bases between. The CDR3 has 14 amino acids. CDR3 sequence reads: CATSRDRGNYEQYF. The CDR3 region has the DNA TGTGCCACCAGCAGAGATCGGGGAAACTACGAGCAGTACTTC.

This clonotype was seen more than once but under ten times. The gene calls are TRBV10-3 and TRBJ1-6, with 9 bases lining up with TRBD1. Trimming took 6 bases from V and 7 from J; bases not matched to a gene: 4. The CDR3 loop spans 14 amino acids. CDR1 is ENHRY and CDR2 is SYGVKD in the germline V gene. CDR3 in amino acids: CAIRGTGYNSPLHF. The CDR3, as DNA: TGTGCCATCAGAGGGACAGGGTACAATTCACCCCTCCACTTT.

This chain links TRBV9 with TRBJ2-5; 7 bases are a match to TRBD2. Trimming removed 0 bases from V and 4 bases from J; junction bases left unmatched: 3. The CDR3 is 14 amino acids. Per the germline V gene, CDR1 is SGDLS and CDR2 is YYNGEE. CDR3 bases: TGTGCCAGCAGCGTAGGAGGGACTACAGAGACCCAGTACTTC. Protein sequence: CASSVGGTTETQYF.